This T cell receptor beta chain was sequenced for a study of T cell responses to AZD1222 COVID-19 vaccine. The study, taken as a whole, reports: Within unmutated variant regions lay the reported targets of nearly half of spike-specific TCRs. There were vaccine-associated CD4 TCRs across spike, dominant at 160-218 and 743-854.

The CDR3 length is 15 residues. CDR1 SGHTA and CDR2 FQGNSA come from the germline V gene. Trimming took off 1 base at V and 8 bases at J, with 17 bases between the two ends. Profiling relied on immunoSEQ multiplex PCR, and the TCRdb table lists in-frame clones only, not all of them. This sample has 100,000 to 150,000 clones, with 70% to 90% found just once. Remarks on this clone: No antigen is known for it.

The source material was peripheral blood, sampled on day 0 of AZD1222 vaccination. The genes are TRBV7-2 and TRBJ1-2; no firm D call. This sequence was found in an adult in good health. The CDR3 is CASSLGGNTPEGYTF. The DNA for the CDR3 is TGTGCCAGCAGCTTAGGGGGTAACACGCCGGAAGGCTACACCTTC.